The 20 T cell receptor beta chains reported below all come from one sample, sequenced in a study of shared clonotypes between healthy human individuals. TCRdb keeps only in-frame clones here, not all; method: immunoSEQ multiplex PCR. The table shows around 600,000 clones, with approximately 95% occurring only once. CD45RO-negative, CCR7-positively selected cells formed the naive CD8 fraction, excluding terminally differentiated effector memory CD45RA+ cells. Material: naive CD8+ T cells sorted from blood. The receptors here all came from a woman aged 25 to 39 in good health.

The chain combines TRBV6-1 with TRBJ1-3; unclear D gene. Between the trimmed V and J ends, which lost 0 bases and 0 bases, there was a span of 12 bases. The CDR3 has 17 residues. Per the germline V gene, CDR1 is MNHNS and CDR2 is SASEGT. The chain's CDR3 is CASSEAGLLSSGNTIYF. CDR3 bases: TGTGCCAGCAGTGAAGCGGGTCTCCTGAGCTCTGGAAACACCATATATTTT.

The chain joins TRBV5-1 to TRBJ2-7; D gene uncertain. The ends were cut back, 4 bases at V and 4 bases at J, with 12 bases in the middle. The CDR3 consists of 13 residues. From germline, CDR1 is SGHRS and CDR2 YFSETQ. Written as DNA, the CDR3 is TGCGCCAGCAGCGCCGGCCCGAATTACGAGCAGTACTTC. This codes for CASSAGPNYEQYF.

This clone came up a few times. Distinct nucleotide sequences in the sample also encode this CDR3. This chain joins TRBV4-1 and TRBJ1-2, with D uncertain. Trimming removed 3 bases from V and 2 bases from J, with 1 base in between. The CDR3 runs to 11 residues. The germline CDR1 and CDR2 sequences are MGHRA and YSYEKL. CDR3 amino acids: CASSQNYGYTF. CDR3 nucleotides: TGCGCCAGCAGCCAGAACTATGGCTACACCTTC.

V is TRBV27 and J is TRBJ2-7; no firm D call. This CDR3 region has 12 residues. Trimming removed 6 bases from V and 3 bases from J, with 9 bases in between. Germline V lookup: CDR1 MNHEY, CDR2 SMNVEV (reference sequence). Here the CDR3 reads CASSRPGYEQYF. CDR3 sequence (DNA): TGTGCCAGCAGCCGCCCCGGCTACGAGCAGTACTTC.

This chain uses TRBV7-8 with TRBJ1-5, with a weak D call TRBD1 (5 bases). Germline V gives CDR1 SGHVS, CDR2 FQNEAQ. The CDR3 spans 18 residues. V gave up 1 base and J gave up 1 base, with 17 bases separating them. DNA for the CDR3: TGTGCCAGCAGCTTAGAGGGGTGGGGCGCCCCGAGCAATCAGCCCCAGCATTTT. It encodes CASSLEGWGAPSNQPQHF.

The rearrangement uses TRBV15 and TRBJ2-1; 8 bases align to TRBD2. Unmatched junction bases numbered 1, after V lost 3 bases and J lost 3 bases. Germline V lookup: CDR1 LNHNV, CDR2 YYDKDF (reference sequence). CDR3 length: 14 amino acids. The CDR3 sequence: CATSSSGIYNEQFF. DNA for the CDR3: TGTGCCACCAGCAGTAGCGGGATCTACAATGAGCAGTTCTTC. Combining the CDR3 with reference TRBV15 and TRBJ2-1 gives the whole variable domain DAMVIQNPRYQVTQFGKPVTLSCSQTLNHNVMYWYQQKSSQAPKLLFHYYDKDFNNEADTPDNFQSRRPNTSFCFLDIRSPGLGDTAMYLCATSSSGIYNEQFFGPGTRLTVL.

The CDR3 bases are TGTGCCAGCAGCTCCGGAACAAGAAACGAGCAGTACTTC. This codes for CASSSGTRNEQYF. The rearrangement joins TRBV7-8 to TRBJ2-7; unclear D gene. The CDR3 covers 13 residues. V was pared by 4 bases and J by 5 bases, with 12 bases between. The germline gives CDR1 SGHVS, CDR2 FQNEAQ. Full variable domain (outside the CDR3, taken from reference TRBV7-8 and TRBJ2-7): GAGVSQSPRYKVAKRGQDVALRCDPISGHVSLFWYQQALGQGPEFLTYFQNEAQLDKSGLPSDRFFAERPEGSVSTLKIQRTQQEDSAVYLCASSSGTRNEQYFGPGTRLTVT.

This clone was counted once. Written as DNA, the CDR3 is TGTGCCAGTAGCTTTATGCAGCCTTACGGTGACCAGCATTTT. Encoded protein: CASSFMQPYGDQHF. This chain links TRBV19 with TRBJ1-5; the D is unclear. The V gene's germline CDR1 is LNHDA and CDR2 SQIVND (reference sequence). CDR3 size: 14 residues. Trimming removed 6 bases from V and 12 bases from J, with 21 bases in between.

A remark on this clone: This CDR3 is also generated by other DNA sequences in the sample. The rearrangement joins TRBV29-1 to TRBJ2-7, with 7 bases that match TRBD2. The length of the CDR3 is 13 residues. Per germline, CDR1 SQVTM and CDR2 ANQGSEA. The V gene end was trimmed by 4 bases and the J gene end by 0 bases; junction bases not matched to a gene: 3. The CDR3 reads CSVVGGSSYEQYF. The CDR3 bases are TGCAGCGTTGTCGGGGGGAGCTCCTACGAGCAGTACTTC.

This clone has a single count. The rearrangement links TRBV2 to TRBJ2-1, with 8 bases lining up with TRBD1. Germline CDR1 is SNHLY and CDR2 is FYNNEI. V was pared by 3 bases and J by 3 bases, with 4 bases of the junction left unmatched. CDR3 length equals 15 residues. The CDR3 region is CASSDRDRYYNEQFF. DNA for the CDR3: TGTGCCAGCAGTGACCGGGACAGGTACTACAATGAGCAGTTCTTC.

The chain's CDR3 is CASSLGKQVTNEKLFF. The CDR3 DNA follows: TGTGCCAGCAGCTTAGGTAAACAGGTAACTAATGAAAAACTGTTTTTT. The V call is TRBV11-2, the J call TRBJ1-4; possibly TRBD1 for D (5 bases). V lost 1 base and J lost 1, with 10 bases in between. Germline V gene data show CDR1 as SGHAT and CDR2 as FQNNGV. The CDR3 is 16 amino acids.

The V gene is TRBV5-5, the J gene TRBJ2-6; D possibly corresponds to TRBD1 (6 bases). Germline V gene data show CDR1 as SGHKS and CDR2 as YYEKEE (reference sequence). CDR3 length: 15 amino acids. The ends were cut back, 2 bases at V and 3 bases at J, with 9 bases in the middle. The CDR3 spells CASSLQGFGANVLTF. CDR3 sequence (DNA): TGTGCCAGCAGCTTACAGGGCTTTGGGGCCAACGTCCTGACTTTC.

This clone was observed once. The chain couples TRBV19 to TRBJ2-7; D remains unclear. CDR1 and CDR2 (germline): LNHDA, SQIVND (reference sequence). V was cut by 5 bases and J by 4 bases, with 9 bases left in between. The CDR3 consists of 12 residues. The CDR3 nucleotides are TGTGCCAGTAGTGACACTTCATACGAGCAGTACTTC. This translates into CASSDTSYEQYF.

The CDR3 loop is CASSILPTYNEQFF. The CDR3 DNA sequence: TGTGCCAGTAGTATTCTCCCCACCTACAATGAGCAGTTCTTC. The chain links TRBV19 to TRBJ2-1; the D is unclear. The CDR3 length is 14 residues. V was shortened by 3 bases and J by 2 bases, with 8 bases between the two germline ends. The germline gives CDR1 LNHDA, CDR2 SQIVND (reference sequence).

This rearrangement joins TRBV18 to TRBJ2-7; possible D gene TRBD2, 6 bases. CDR3 length: 19 residues. In germline, CDR1 is KGHSH, CDR2 LQKENI. Deletions cut 6 bases from V and 2 bases from J, with 29 bases between. CDR3 sequence: CASSFFSGRVNTSPYEQYF. The CDR3 region has the DNA TGTGCCAGCTCTTTTTTTAGCGGCAGAGTTAATACATCCCCCTACGAGCAGTACTTC.

The V and J genes are TRBV19 and TRBJ1-1, with 10 bases that match TRBD1. Per the germline V gene, CDR1 is LNHDA and CDR2 is SQIVND (reference sequence). The CDR3 covers 14 residues. V trimming: 6 bases; J trimming: 1 base; junction bases outside the gene matches: 2. CDR3: CASRDRGRNTEAFF. The CDR3 nucleotides read TGTGCCAGTAGGGACAGGGGGAGGAACACTGAAGCTTTCTTT.

J is TRBJ1-4 and V is TRBV28; D remains unclear. V lost 4 bases, J lost 4 bases, and 10 bases lay in between. The CDR3 is 14 amino acids. Looked up from germline, CDR1 is MDHEN and CDR2 is SYDVKM. The CDR3 is CASSYLRGNEKLFF. The CDR3 DNA is TGTGCCAGCAGTTACCTACGAGGTAATGAAAAACTGTTTTTT.

The J gene is TRBJ2-1, the V gene TRBV7-9; D call uncertain. The CDR3 totals 12 residues. Germline V lookup: CDR1 SEHNR, CDR2 FQNEAQ (reference sequence). Trimming pared 5 bases from V and 6 bases from J, leaving 8 bases between. The CDR3 spells CASSTQLNEQFF. CDR3 DNA sequence: TGTGCCAGCAGCACCCAGCTCAATGAGCAGTTCTTC.

A single count supports this clone. Other DNA sequences of this sample code for an identical CDR3. The rearrangement joins TRBV27 to TRBJ1-5, with 8 positions matching TRBD1. Trimming removed 8 bases from V and 1 base from J; junction bases left unmatched: 4. This CDR3 has 14 residues. CDR1 is MNHEY, CDR2 SMNVEV, per germline (reference sequence). CDR3 DNA sequence: TGTGCCAGCGGGACAGGCGGCAGCAATCAGCCCCAGCATTTT. It translates to CASGTGGSNQPQHF.

This sequence joins TRBV28 and TRBJ2-1; TRBD2 is a possible D gene (6 bases). The CDR3 is 12 residues long. Germline CDR1 and CDR2: MDHEN and SYDVKM. V was shortened by 8 bases and J by 9 bases, with 14 bases between the two germline ends. CDR3 sequence reads: CASSGSRIEQFF. The CDR3 DNA is TGTGCCAGCTCCGGGAGCCGCATTGAGCAGTTCTTC.